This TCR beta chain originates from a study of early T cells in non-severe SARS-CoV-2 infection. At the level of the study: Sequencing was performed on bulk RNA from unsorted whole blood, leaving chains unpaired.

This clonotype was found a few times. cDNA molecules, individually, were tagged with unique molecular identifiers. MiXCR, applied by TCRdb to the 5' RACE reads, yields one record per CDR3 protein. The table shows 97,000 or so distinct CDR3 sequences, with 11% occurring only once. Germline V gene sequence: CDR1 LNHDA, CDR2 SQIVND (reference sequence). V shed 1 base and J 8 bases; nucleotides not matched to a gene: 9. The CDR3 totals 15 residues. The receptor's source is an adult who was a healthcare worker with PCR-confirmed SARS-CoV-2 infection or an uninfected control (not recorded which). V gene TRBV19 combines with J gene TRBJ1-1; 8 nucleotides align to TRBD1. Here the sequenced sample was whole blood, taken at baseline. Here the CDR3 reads CASSIGARTGGEAFF. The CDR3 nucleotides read TGTGCCAGTAGTATAGGGGCTCGAACAGGGGGAGAAGCTTTCTTT.